This T cell receptor beta chain was sequenced for a study of CD8 T cells in Susac syndrome. Study-level information: The Susac syndrome patients that were sequenced included about six with active disease and under 10 in remission.

The CDR3 is made up of 15 amino acids. Germline-derived CDR1 and CDR2 are LGHDT and YNNKEL (reference sequence). Trimming took off 2 bases at V and 2 bases at J, with 12 bases between the two ends. RNA amounts of about 0.45 to 1 ug underwent reverse transcription with random hexamers. TCRdb re-called the immunoSEQ multiplex PCR reads with MiXCR, one entry per CDR3 protein. This sample has some 140,000 distinct CDR3 sequences, with 85% to 95% found just once. V is TRBV3-1 and J is TRBJ2-5; D gene ambiguous. The TCR was taken from a human donor with Susac syndrome. The sequenced sample consisted of CD8+ T cells from PBMCs. This CDR3 is CASSQRTESQETQYF. The CDR3 DNA reads as TGTGCCAGCAGCCAACGAACTGAATCTCAAGAGACCCAGTACTTC.